The clone carrying this T cell receptor (beta chain) was detected many times. Its antigen is not identified. The source of the sample is a study of cytomegalovirus exposure and HLA in healthy donors. Study-wide points: The investigators catalogued 150 or so TCR beta chains as cytomegalovirus-associated. That first-cohort TCR clusters tended to co-occur in the roughly 110 validation repertoires was found in a later analysis. Reported results showed that the classifier diagnosed cytomegalovirus status with high specificity and sensitivity. While the bulk of TCR sequences proved rare, some public TCRs turned up in many donors.

Profiled with immunoSEQ multiplex PCR; TCRdb holds only in-frame clones, not every one. The data hold 150,000 to 200,000 clones, with just under 90% observed a single time. Germline V gene data show CDR1 as MNHNS and CDR2 as SASEGT. The CDR3 covers 15 residues. V dropped 2 bases and J dropped 5; count of bases not matched to a gene: 8. Sequenced input: PBMCs. The source is a woman in her late teens or twenties in good health and CMV-seropositive. This rearrangement joins TRBV6-1 to TRBJ2-5; the match to TRBD1 covers 7 bases. The CDR3 is CASSEWAGGKETQYF. The DNA for the CDR3 is TGTGCCAGCAGTGAATGGGCAGGGGGTAAGGAGACCCAGTACTTC.